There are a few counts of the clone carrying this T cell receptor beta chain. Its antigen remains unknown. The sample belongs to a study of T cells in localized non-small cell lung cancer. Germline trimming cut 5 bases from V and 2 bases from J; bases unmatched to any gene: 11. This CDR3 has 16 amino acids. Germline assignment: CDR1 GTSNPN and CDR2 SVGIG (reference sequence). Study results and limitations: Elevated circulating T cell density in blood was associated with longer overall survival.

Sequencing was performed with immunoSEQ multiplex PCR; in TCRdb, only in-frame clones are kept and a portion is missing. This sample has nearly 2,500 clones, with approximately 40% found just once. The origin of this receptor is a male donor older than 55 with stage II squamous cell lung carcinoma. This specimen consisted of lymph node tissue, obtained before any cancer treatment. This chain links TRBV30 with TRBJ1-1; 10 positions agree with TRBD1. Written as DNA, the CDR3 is TGTGCCTGGGGGCCTCGGGACAGGGGACTAAACACTGAAGCTTTCTTT. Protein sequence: CAWGPRDRGLNTEAFF.